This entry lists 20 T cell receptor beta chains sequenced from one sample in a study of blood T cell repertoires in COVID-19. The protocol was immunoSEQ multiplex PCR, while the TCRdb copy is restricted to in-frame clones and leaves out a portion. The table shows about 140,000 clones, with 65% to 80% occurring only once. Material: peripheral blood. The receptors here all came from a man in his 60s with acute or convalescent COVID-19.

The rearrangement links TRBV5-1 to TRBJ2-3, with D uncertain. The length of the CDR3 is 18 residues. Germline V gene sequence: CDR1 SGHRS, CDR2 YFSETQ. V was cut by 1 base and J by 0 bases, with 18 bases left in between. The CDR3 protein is CASSLRPWQLTSTDTQYF. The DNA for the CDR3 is TGCGCCAGCAGCTTGAGGCCGTGGCAGCTGACTAGCACAGATACGCAGTATTTT. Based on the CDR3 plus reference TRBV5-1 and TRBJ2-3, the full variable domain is KAGVTQTPRYLIKTRGQQVTLSCSPISGHRSVSWYQQTPGQGLQFLFEYFSETQRNKGNFPGRFSGRQFSNSRSEMNVSTLELGDSALYLCASSLRPWQLTSTDTQYFGPGTRLTVL.

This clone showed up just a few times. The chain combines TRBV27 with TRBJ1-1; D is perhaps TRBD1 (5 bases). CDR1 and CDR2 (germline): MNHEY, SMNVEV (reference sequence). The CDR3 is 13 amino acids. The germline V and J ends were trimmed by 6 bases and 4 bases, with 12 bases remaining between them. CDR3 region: CASRGVGGTEAFF. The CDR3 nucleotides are TGTGCCAGCAGGGGGGTCGGGGGCACTGAAGCTTTCTTT.

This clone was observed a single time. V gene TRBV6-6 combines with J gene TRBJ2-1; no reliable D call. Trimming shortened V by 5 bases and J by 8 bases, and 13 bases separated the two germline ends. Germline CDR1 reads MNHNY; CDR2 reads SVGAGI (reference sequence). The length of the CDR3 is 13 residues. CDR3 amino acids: CASSTPSSYEQFF. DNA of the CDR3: TGTGCCAGCAGTACCCCCTCGAGCTATGAGCAGTTCTTC.

CDR3 nucleotide sequence: TGTGCCAGCAGTTTATCGGCTAGCGGGAGTGATGAGCAGTTCTTC. This sequence encodes CASSLSASGSDEQFF. The chain carries TRBV28 and TRBJ2-1; 10 bases map to TRBD2. Per the germline V gene, CDR1 is MDHEN and CDR2 is SYDVKM. There are 15 residues in the CDR3. V trimming: 1 base; J trimming: 8 bases; junction bases outside the gene matches: 5.

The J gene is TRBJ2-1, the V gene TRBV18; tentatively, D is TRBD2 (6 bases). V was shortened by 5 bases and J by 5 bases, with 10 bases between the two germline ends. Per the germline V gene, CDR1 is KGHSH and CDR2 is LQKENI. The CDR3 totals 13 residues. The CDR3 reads CASSWGLDNEQFF. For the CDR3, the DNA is TGTGCCAGCTCATGGGGACTTGACAATGAGCAGTTCTTC.

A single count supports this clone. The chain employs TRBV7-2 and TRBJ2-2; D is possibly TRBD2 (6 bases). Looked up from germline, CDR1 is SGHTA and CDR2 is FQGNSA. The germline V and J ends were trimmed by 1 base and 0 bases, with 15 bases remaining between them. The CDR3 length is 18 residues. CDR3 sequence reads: CASSLVSSAIPNTGELFF. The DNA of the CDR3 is TGTGCCAGCAGCTTAGTCTCTAGCGCGATCCCGAACACCGGGGAGCTGTTTTTT.

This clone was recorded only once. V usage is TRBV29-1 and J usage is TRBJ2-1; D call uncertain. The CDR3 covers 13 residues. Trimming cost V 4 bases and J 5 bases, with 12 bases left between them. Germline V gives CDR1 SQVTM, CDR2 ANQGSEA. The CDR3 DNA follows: TGCAGCGTTGCCCAGAACAGCAACAATGAGCAGTTCTTC. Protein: CSVAQNSNNEQFF.

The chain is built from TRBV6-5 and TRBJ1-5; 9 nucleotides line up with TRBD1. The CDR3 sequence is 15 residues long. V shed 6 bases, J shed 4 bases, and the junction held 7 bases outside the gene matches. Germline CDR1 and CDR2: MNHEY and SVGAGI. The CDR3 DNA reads TGTGCCAGCAGCCGCGGGACAGGGATTAATCAGCCCCAGCATTTT. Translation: CASSRGTGINQPQHF.

The CDR3 coding sequence is TGTGCCAGCCTTGACAGGGGGGTGAACGGGGAGCTGTTTTTT. It is translated as CASLDRGVNGELFF. The genes are TRBV7-4 and TRBJ2-2, with 9 positions matching TRBD1. V was clipped by 8 bases and J by 7 bases; unmatched bases: 8. Looked up from germline, CDR1 is SGHVT and CDR2 is SQSDAQ. The length of the CDR3 is 14 residues.

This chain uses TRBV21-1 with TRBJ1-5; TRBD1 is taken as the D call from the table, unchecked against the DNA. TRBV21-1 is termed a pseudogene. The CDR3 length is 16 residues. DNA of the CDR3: TGTGCCAGCAGCAAAGAGGTGGACAGGGGAGAACAGCCCCAGCATTTT. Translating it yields CASSKEVDRGEQPQHF.

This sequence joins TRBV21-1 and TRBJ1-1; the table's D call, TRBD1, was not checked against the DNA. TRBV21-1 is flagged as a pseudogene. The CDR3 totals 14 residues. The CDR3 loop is CASSRTGYCTEAFF. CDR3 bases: TGTGCCAGCAGCAGGACAGGATATTGCACTGAAGCTTTCTTT.

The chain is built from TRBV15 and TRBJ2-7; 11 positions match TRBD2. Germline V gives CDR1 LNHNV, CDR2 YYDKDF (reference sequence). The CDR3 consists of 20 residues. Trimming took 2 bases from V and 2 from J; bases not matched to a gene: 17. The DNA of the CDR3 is TGTGCCACCAGCAGAACAACCGCCGGCACTAGCGGGAGAAACCCCTACGAGCAGTACTTC. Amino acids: CATSRTTAGTSGRNPYEQYF. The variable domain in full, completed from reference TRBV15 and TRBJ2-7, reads DAMVIQNPRYQVTQFGKPVTLSCSQTLNHNVMYWYQQKSSQAPKLLFHYYDKDFNNEADTPDNFQSRRPNTSFCFLDIRSPGLGDTAMYLCATSRTTAGTSGRNPYEQYFGPGTRLTVT.

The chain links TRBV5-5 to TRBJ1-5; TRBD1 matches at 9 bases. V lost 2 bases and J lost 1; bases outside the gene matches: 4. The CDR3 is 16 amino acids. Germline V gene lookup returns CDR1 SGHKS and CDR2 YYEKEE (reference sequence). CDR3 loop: CASSLTGGASNQPQHF. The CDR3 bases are TGTGCCAGCAGCTTAACAGGGGGCGCGAGCAATCAGCCCCAGCATTTT.

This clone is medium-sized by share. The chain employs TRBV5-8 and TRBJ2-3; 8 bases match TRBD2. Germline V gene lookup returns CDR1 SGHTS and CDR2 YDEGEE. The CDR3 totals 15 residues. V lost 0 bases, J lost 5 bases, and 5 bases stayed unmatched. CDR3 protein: CASSLAGLAGDTQYF. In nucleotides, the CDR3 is TGTGCCAGCAGCTTGGCCGGACTAGCAGGAGATACGCAGTATTTT.

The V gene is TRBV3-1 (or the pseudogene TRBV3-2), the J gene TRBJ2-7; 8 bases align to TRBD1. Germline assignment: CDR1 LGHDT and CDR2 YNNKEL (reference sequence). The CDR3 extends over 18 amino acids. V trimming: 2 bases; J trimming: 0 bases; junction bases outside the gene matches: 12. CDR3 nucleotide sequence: TGTGCCAGCAGCCAAACGGACAGGGAAAGAGTGGACTCCTACGAGCAGTACTTC. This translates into CASSQTDRERVDSYEQYF.

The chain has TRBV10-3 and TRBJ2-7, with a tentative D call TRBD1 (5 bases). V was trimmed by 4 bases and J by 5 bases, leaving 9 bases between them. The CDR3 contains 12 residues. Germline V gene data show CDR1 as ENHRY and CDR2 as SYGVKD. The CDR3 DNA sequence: TGTGCCATCAGTGGGGGCGACCACGAGCAGTACTTC. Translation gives CAISGGDHEQYF.

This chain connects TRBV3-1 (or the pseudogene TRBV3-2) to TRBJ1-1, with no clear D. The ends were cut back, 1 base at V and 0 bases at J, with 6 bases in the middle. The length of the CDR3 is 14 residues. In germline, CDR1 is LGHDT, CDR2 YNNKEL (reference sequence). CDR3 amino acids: CASSQGDMNTEAFF. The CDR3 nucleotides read TGTGCCAGCAGCCAAGGCGACATGAACACTGAAGCTTTCTTT.

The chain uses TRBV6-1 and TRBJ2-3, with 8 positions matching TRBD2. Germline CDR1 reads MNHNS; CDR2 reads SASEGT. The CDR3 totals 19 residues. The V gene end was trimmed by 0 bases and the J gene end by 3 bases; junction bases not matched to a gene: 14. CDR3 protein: CASSEARFSSGLETDTQYF. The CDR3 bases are TGTGCCAGCAGTGAAGCGCGATTTAGTTCGGGACTAGAAACAGATACGCAGTATTTT.

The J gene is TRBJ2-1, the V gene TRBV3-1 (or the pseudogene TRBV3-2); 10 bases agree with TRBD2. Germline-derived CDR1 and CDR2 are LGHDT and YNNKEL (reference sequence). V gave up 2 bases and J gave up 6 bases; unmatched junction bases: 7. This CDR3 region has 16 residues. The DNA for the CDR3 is TGTGCCAGCAGCCAAATTACGACTAGCGGGCCCAATGAGCAGTTCTTC. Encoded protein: CASSQITTSGPNEQFF.

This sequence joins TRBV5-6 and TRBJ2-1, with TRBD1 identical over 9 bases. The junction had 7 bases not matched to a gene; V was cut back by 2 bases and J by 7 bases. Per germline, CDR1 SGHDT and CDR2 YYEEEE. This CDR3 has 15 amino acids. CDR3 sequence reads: CASSLPGTGRNEQFF. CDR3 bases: TGTGCCAGCAGCTTACCCGGGACAGGGAGGAATGAGCAGTTCTTC.